The source of this T cell receptor (beta chain) is a study of blood T cell repertoires in COVID-19 (TCRdb year 2020). About the study as a whole: The collaborator samples originated in the United States, Italy and Spain and spanned the acute and convalescent phases of COVID-19. The prospective study material was composed of cDNA or gDNA derived from T cells, B-cell-depleted T cells, or PBMCs. The dataset comprised deeply sampled blood TCRbeta repertoires from subjects exposed to, actively infected with, or recovered from COVID-19. A freely available public database, intended as a resource for researchers studying the immune response to SARS-CoV-2, is where the repertoires were released. The samples were drawn from two sources: the first 160 participants of the ongoing ImmuneRACE study, and 1,000 to 1,500 subjects contributed by 6 global collaborators. Nearly every sample came with metadata listing a de-identified subject ID, COVID-19 status, age in years and sex. Where available, HLA class I and class II types were obtained from metadata supplied by the sample provider rather than from assay-based typing.

Of note for this clone: It lacks a known antigen. No much larger clone is present one base from it, and per-base qualities are unavailable.

Results and caveats for the whole study, not just this receptor: The quantity of clinical and demographic metadata differed by source and by participant and was supplied without curation.

The collaborating institutions used their own protocols to collect whole blood in K2EDTA tubes. For TCRbeta analysis, collaborators shipped samples as frozen whole blood, isolated PBMCs, or DNA extracted from either of those sample types. TCRbeta CDR3 regions were amplified from genomic DNA by means of the immunoSEQ Assay, a bias-controlled multiplex PCR. The paper's data handling went like this. Nucleated cell counts per sample were estimated from amplification of reference gene primers within the assay. To quantify the absolute abundance of each unique TCRbeta CDR3 rearrangement, sequence reads were collapsed and filtered. For each sample, productive Simpson clonality was calculated as the square root of Simpson's diversity index across productive rearrangements. Sourced from immuneACCESS, this table was stored by TCRdb with only in-frame sequences that have V and J called. A share of the clones is absent; for the studies checked, an unresolved V gene accounts for under half, and the remainder has no known explanation. That table supplies the V and J calls and clone size; D and trimming were determined from the DNA. The sample table shows approximately 50,000 clones, and 86% are seen once. The ten largest clones add up to about 26% of the sample.

Sequenced: peripheral blood. This TCR was recovered from an elderly woman with acute or convalescent COVID-19.

Here the CDR3 is given as CASSSRTSGVRETQYF. The bases read TGTGCCAGCAGTTCCCGGACTAGCGGGGTTCGAGAGACCCAGTACTTC. Recombination joined TRBV6-6 with TRBJ2-5, with 12 bases matching TRBD2. The germline V gene (reference sequence) supplies CDR1 MNHNY and CDR2 SVGAGI. Unmatched junction bases come to 7, with V trimmed by 4 bases and J by 4 bases. The CDR3 runs 16 residues from the cysteine to the phenylalanine. Here the CDR3 DNA is all that survives: 48 bases in frame from base 1.